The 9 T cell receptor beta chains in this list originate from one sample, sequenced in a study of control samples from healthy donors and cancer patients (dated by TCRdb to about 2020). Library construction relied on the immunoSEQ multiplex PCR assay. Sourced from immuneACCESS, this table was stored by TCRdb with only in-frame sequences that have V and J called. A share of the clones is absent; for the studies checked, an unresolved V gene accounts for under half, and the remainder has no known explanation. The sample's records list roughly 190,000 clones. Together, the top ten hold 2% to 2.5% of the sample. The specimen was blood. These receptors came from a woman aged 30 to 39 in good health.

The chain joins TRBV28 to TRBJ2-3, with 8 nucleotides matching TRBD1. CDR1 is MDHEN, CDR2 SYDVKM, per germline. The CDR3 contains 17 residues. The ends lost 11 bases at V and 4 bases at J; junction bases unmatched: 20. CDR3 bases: TGTGCCGTTTCGGGCTCAGGGGGCAGGGTTCAGCCAGATACGCAGTATTTT. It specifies CAVSGSGGRVQPDTQYF.

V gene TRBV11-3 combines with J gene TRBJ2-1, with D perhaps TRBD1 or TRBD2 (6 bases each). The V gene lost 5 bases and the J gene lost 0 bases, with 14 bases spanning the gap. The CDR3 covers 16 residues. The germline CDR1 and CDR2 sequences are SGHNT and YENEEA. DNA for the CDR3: TGTGCCAGCAGCCAATCCCGGGGGCCCTCCTACAATGAGCAGTTCTTC. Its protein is CASSQSRGPSYNEQFF.

This CDR3 is CASSPSGGQGRHEQFF. The CDR3 nucleotides read TGTGCCAGCAGCCCCTCAGGGGGACAGGGGCGCCATGAGCAGTTCTTC. The genes are TRBV7-9 and TRBJ2-1; 10 nucleotides line up with TRBD1. Germline V gene data show CDR1 as SEHNR and CDR2 as FQNEAQ (reference sequence). V lost 5 bases and J lost 8; bases outside the gene matches: 12. CDR3 size: 16 residues.

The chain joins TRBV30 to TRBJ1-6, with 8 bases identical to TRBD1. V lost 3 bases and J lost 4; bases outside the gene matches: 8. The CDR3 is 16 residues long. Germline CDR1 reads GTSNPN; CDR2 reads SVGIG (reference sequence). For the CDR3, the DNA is TGTGCCTGGAGCGACAGGGGCGGCCCTTATAATTCACCCCTCCACTTT. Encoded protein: CAWSDRGGPYNSPLHF.

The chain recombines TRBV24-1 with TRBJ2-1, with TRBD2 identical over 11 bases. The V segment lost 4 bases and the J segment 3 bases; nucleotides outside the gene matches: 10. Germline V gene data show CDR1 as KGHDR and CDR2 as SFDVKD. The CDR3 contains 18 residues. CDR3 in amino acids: CATSDPLAGGPYYNEQFF. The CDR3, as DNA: TGTGCCACCAGTGACCCCTTAGCGGGGGGGCCATACTACAATGAGCAGTTCTTC.

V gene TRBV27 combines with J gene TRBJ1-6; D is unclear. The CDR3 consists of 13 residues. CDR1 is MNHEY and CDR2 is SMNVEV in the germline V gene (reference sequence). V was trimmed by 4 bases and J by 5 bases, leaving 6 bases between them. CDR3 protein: CASSSAHNSPLHF. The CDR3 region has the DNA TGTGCCAGCAGTTCGGCGCATAATTCACCCCTCCACTTT.

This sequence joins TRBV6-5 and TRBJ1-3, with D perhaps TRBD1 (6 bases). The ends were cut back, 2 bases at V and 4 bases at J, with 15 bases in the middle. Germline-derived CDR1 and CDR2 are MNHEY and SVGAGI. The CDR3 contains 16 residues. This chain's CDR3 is CASSYQWRGTGNTIYF. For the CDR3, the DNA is TGTGCCAGCAGTTACCAATGGAGGGGGACAGGAAACACCATATATTTT.

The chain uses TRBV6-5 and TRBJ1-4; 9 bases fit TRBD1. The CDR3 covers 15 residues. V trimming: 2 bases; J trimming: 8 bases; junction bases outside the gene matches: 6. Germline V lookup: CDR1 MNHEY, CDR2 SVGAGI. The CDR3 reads CASSYLGQGYEKLFF. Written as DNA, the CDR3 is TGTGCCAGCAGTTACCTAGGACAGGGGTACGAAAAACTGTTTTTT.

In DNA, the CDR3 is TGCGCCAGCAGCCAAGATGGACAGGGGGAGACTGAAGCTTTCTTT. Translated, it gives CASSQDGQGETEAFF. This chain connects TRBV4-1 to TRBJ1-1; TRBD1 matches at 10 bases. Germline loops: CDR1 MGHRA, CDR2 YSYEKL. The V segment lost 0 bases and the J segment 5 bases; nucleotides outside the gene matches: 3. This CDR3 has 15 residues.